This T cell receptor beta chain is from a study of cytomegalovirus exposure and HLA in healthy donors. Points on this clone: Its antigen is unidentified.

Libraries were prepared by immunoSEQ multiplex PCR; TCRdb keeps only in-frame clonotypes and omits some of them. The sample includes around 70,000 clones, 85% to 95% seen only once; the top ten take approximately 3.5%. Germline V CDR1 and CDR2: SGHNT, YYREEE (reference sequence). CDR3 length: 14 amino acids. With V trimmed by 2 bases and J by 5 bases, 5 bases remained unmatched. Whole-study findings and limits: Testing in vitro showed a few CMV-associated chains specific for CMV antigens. Published work reported that the classifier diagnosed cytomegalovirus status with high specificity and sensitivity. There were some 150 TCR beta chains listed as cytomegalovirus-associated. Most TCRs appeared rarely, but some public TCRs recurred in many donors.

The sample comprised PBMCs. This sequence was found in a man younger than 35 in good health and CMV-seronegative. The V gene is TRBV5-4, the J gene TRBJ1-1, with 8 nucleotides matching TRBD1. The CDR3 nucleotides are TGTGCCAGCAGCTTCGGACAGGGACTTACTGAAGCTTTCTTT. Translated: CASSFGQGLTEAFF.